Included here is one TCR beta chain sequence, with context. In its sample, this clonotype was seen a few times. Its antigen specificity is not known. Base qualities are not recorded, but no much larger clone differs from it by a single base. This sample was taken from a study of human T cells and chemical hapten exposure (dated by TCRdb to about 2021). At the level of the whole study: The libraries were sequenced as a pool, and the TCR yield per sample differed mostly because of small variations in library volumes within the pool. This study followed changes in the peripheral blood TCR repertoire in vivo during primary and secondary sensitization of alopecia patients to the hapten diphenylcyclopropenone (DPC). Each blood RNA sample was used to sequence both TCR alpha and TCR beta chains.

V has 7 bases trimmed and J has 6 bases trimmed; junction bases matching no gene number 9. The germline V gene sets CDR1 to MDHEN and CDR2 to SYDVKM. Including cysteine and phenylalanine, the CDR3 has 14 amino acids. The sequence is cut down to CDR3 DNA, 42 bases in frame from base 1. General study outcomes and caveats: Repeated subsampling changed both the strength of the expansion versus patch-test correlation and the threshold at which the correlation became significant. No change with DPC sensitization was found in the number of TCRs above 1 in 1000 frequency, and no evidence of global repertoire structure alterations was found.

Library preparation employed 5' RACE. Instrument used: Illumina MiSeq. Library preparation attached unique molecular identifiers to individual cDNA molecules for quantitative, reproducible TCR counting. From the authors' description of their analysis: Samples had a median of about 96,000 TCRs, with a range from roughly 20,000 to 690,600. V, J and CDR3 annotation of the TCR reads was carried out using the Decombinator software suite. For PS versus PT1 abundance plots, all samples were subsampled to the same number of TCRs (28,000). Expanded TCRs were defined as absent before sensitization and observed at least eight times at the 2-week time point. TCRdb reanalyzed the raw reads on its own, using fastp at Q25 for trimming and MiXCR for clone calling, and kept in-frame beta chains. Duplicate CDR3 protein sequences are folded into a single record with the most common DNA and genes. What appears here as the V and J calls and clone size reflects TCRdb's work, not the paper's. This sample holds about 120,000 distinct CDR3 sequences; more than 15% were observed only once. The ten largest clones take up approximately 2.6% of the sample.

Unfractionated whole blood was collected in Tempus Blood RNA tubes, and total RNA was extracted from that blood. About five healthy volunteers acted as controls for TCR sequencing and had blood drawn at day 0, 2 weeks and 6 weeks. This sequence uses TRBV28 and TRBJ2-5; TRBD2 matches 9 bases in the middle. The receptor was derived from a human donor in good health. Here is the DNA: TGTGCCAGCAATCCTAGCGGGGCCGGAAAGACCCAGTACTTC. It translates as CASNPSGAGKTQYF. With the rest looked up from the reference TRBV28 and TRBJ2-5 genes rather than sequenced, the full variable domain is DVKVTQSSRYLVKRTGEKVFLECVQDMDHENMFWYRQDPGLGLRLIYFSYDVKMKEKGDIPEGYSVSREKKERFSLILESASTNQTSMYLCASNPSGAGKTQYFGPGTRLLVL.